The next 16 T cell receptor beta chains were all read from a single sample in a study of blood T cell repertoires in COVID-19 (dated by TCRdb to the early 2020s). Library preparation employed the immunoSEQ multiplex PCR assay. TCRdb limited this immuneACCESS table to in-frame rearrangements with V and J called. A share of clones is missing; checked studies link under half to unresolved V genes, and the rest is unexplained. The sample has roughly 65,000 clones on record, 70% to 85% of them singletons. The leading ten clones occupy 35% to 50% of the sample. Sample: peripheral blood. These receptors were collected from a human donor in a cohort sampled during active COVID-19.

The V gene is TRBV4-1, the J gene TRBJ2-2; possibly TRBD2 for D (6 bases). CDR3 length equals 15 residues. The germline V and J ends were trimmed by 2 bases and 6 bases, with 13 bases remaining between them. In germline, CDR1 is MGHRA, CDR2 YSYEKL. CDR3 amino acids: CASSQPLREPGELFF. CDR3 coding DNA: TGCGCCAGCAGCCAACCACTCCGGGAGCCCGGGGAGCTGTTTTTT.

The CDR3 sequence is CASSFGGSYEQYF. The CDR3 DNA is TGTGCCAGCAGCTTCGGGGGTTCCTACGAGCAGTACTTC. The J gene is TRBJ2-7, the V gene TRBV11-2, with D tentatively TRBD2 (6 bases). CDR1 is SGHAT, CDR2 FQNNGV, per germline. Trimming pared 3 bases from V and 1 base from J, leaving 7 bases between. This CDR3 is built from 13 residues.

This chain links TRBV7-9 with TRBJ1-4; 7 nucleotides match TRBD1. The trim removed 1 base at V and 5 bases at J, leaving 7 bases unmatched. CDR3 length: 16 residues. Germline V CDR1 and CDR2: SEHNR, FQNEAQ (reference sequence). CDR3 nucleotide sequence: TGTGCCAGCAGCTTAGGGACAGGCCCTAAGAATGAAAAACTGTTTTTT. Amino acid sequence: CASSLGTGPKNEKLFF.

The chain links TRBV30 to TRBJ1-2; D is uncertain. V was cut by 4 bases and J by 6 bases, with 12 bases left in between. This CDR3 region has 12 residues. Germline CDR1 and CDR2: GTSNPN and SVGIG (reference sequence). CDR3 coding DNA: TGTGCCTGGAACCGGGTCCTTGATGGCTACACCTTC. Residues: CAWNRVLDGYTF.

The chain combines TRBV5-4 with TRBJ2-1, with D possibly TRBD1 on 6 matching bases. The germline V and J ends were trimmed by 2 bases and 6 bases, with 15 bases remaining between them. Germline V gives CDR1 SGHNT, CDR2 YYREEE (reference sequence). The CDR3 totals 15 residues. Here the CDR3 DNA reads TGTGCCAGCAGCTTTCGATACAGGGATGGCAATGAGCAGTTCTTC. This gives the protein CASSFRYRDGNEQFF.

V is TRBV5-1 and J is TRBJ2-1; the match to TRBD2 covers 12 bases. Germline loops: CDR1 SGHRS, CDR2 YFSETQ. V was clipped by 4 bases and J by 8 bases; unmatched bases: 7. The CDR3 extends over 15 amino acids. CDR3 sequence reads: CASSQTSGGMDEQFF. CDR3 coding DNA: TGCGCCAGCAGCCAGACTAGCGGGGGAATGGATGAGCAGTTCTTC.

The rearrangement joins TRBV30 to TRBJ1-5; D is possibly TRBD1 (6 bases). V lost 2 bases to trimming and J lost 6 bases, with 11 bases between them. CDR3 length equals 13 residues. Germline assignment: CDR1 GTSNPN and CDR2 SVGIG (reference sequence). The CDR3 DNA reads as TGTGCCTGGAGTTGGAAAGGGGGTCAGCCCCAGCATTTT. Its translation is CAWSWKGGQPQHF.

The CDR3 DNA sequence: TGTGCCAGCAGTGAAGCGCTTCGGCGGTCGAGCTATGGCTACACCTTC. The encoded protein is CASSEALRRSSYGYTF. The J gene is TRBJ1-2, the V gene TRBV2; D is uncertain. CDR1 SNHLY and CDR2 FYNNEI come from the germline V gene. The CDR3 is 16 amino acids. The V end lost 0 bases, the J end lost 4 bases, and 15 bases lay between the germline ends.

The rearrangement uses TRBV7-3 and TRBJ2-3, with 11 bases fitting TRBD2. Germline CDR1 reads SGHTA; CDR2 reads FQGTGA. Trimming took 4 bases from V and 2 from J; bases not matched to a gene: 5. CDR3 length: 16 residues. The CDR3 reads CASSSTSGGSTDTQYF. CDR3 nucleotide sequence: TGTGCCAGCAGCTCAACTAGCGGGGGCTCCACAGATACGCAGTATTTT. Full variable domain (remainder filled in from reference TRBV7-3 and TRBJ2-3): GAGVSQTPSNKVTEKGKYVELRCDPISGHTALYWYRQSLGQGPEFLIYFQGTGAADDSGLPNDRFFAVRPEGSVSTLKIQRTERGDSAVYLCASSSTSGGSTDTQYFGPGTRLTVL.

V usage is TRBV11-3 and J usage is TRBJ1-4; D is ambiguous. Germline V gene data show CDR1 as SGHNT and CDR2 as YENEEA. This CDR3 is built from 14 residues. V lost 0 bases to trimming and J lost 8 bases, with 10 bases between them. CDR3 sequence reads: CASSLDQGGEKLFF. Written as DNA, the CDR3 is TGTGCCAGCAGCTTAGATCAAGGCGGAGAAAAACTGTTTTTT. Looking up the rest from reference TRBV11-3 and TRBJ1-4 gives the full variable domain: EAGVVQSPRYKIIEKKQPVAFWCNPISGHNTLYWYLQNLGQGPELLIRYENEEAVDDSQLPKDRFSAERLKGVDSTLKIQPAELGDSAVYLCASSLDQGGEKLFFGSGTQLSVL.

The chain combines TRBV5-1 with TRBJ1-1; D gene ambiguous. V was trimmed by 2 bases and J by 0 bases, leaving 11 bases between them. The length of the CDR3 is 15 residues. Germline V gene sequence: CDR1 SGHRS, CDR2 YFSETQ. The DNA for the CDR3 is TGCGCCAGCAGCTTCCAGGCCGGCATGAACACTGAAGCTTTCTTT. As protein: CASSFQAGMNTEAFF.

The chain combines TRBV11-1 with TRBJ1-6; D perhaps matches TRBD1 (5 bases). Trimming took 4 bases from V and 7 from J, leaving 8 bases between them. Looked up from germline, CDR1 is SGHAT and CDR2 is FQDESV (reference sequence). The CDR3 spans 13 residues. CDR3 coding DNA: TGTGCCAGCAGCTACGACAGAAATTCACCCCTCCACTTT. Translated: CASSYDRNSPLHF.

This clone was seen a handful of times. The chain links TRBV7-2 to TRBJ1-6; unclear D gene. The CDR3 loop spans 16 amino acids. The germline gives CDR1 SGHTA, CDR2 FQGNSA. V dropped 2 bases and J dropped 4 bases, with 12 bases sitting between them. Here the CDR3 reads CASSLTSRTYNSPLHF. As DNA, the CDR3 is TGTGCCAGCAGCTTAACCTCCAGGACTTATAATTCACCCCTCCACTTT.

The chain carries TRBV6-5 and TRBJ2-5; TRBD2 matches 8 bases. J was trimmed by 4 bases and V by 8 bases; bases with no gene match: 9. The CDR3 has 14 amino acids. Germline V gene sequence: CDR1 MNHEY, CDR2 SVGAGI. This chain's CDR3 is CASLEAGDRETQYF. The CDR3 nucleotides are TGTGCCAGCTTAGAAGCGGGGGATCGAGAGACCCAGTACTTC.

This chain joins TRBV5-1 and TRBJ2-7; 15 nucleotides match TRBD2. CDR3 length: 18 amino acids. Germline trimming cut 4 bases from V and 0 bases from J; bases unmatched to any gene: 8. From germline, CDR1 is SGHRS and CDR2 YFSETQ. The CDR3 coding sequence is TGCGCCAGCAGCCACGGGACTAGCGGGGGGAAAAACTCCTACGAGCAGTACTTC. Translation gives CASSHGTSGGKNSYEQYF. Supplemented by reference TRBV5-1 and TRBJ2-7, the full variable domain reads KAGVTQTPRYLIKTRGQQVTLSCSPISGHRSVSWYQQTPGQGLQFLFEYFSETQRNKGNFPGRFSGRQFSNSRSEMNVSTLELGDSALYLCASSHGTSGGKNSYEQYFGPGTRLTVT.

The gene calls are TRBV4-1 and TRBJ1-2; 12 bases fit TRBD1. The CDR3 length is 18 residues. Looked up from germline, CDR1 is MGHRA and CDR2 is YSYEKL. The V and J ends lost 1 base and 6 bases, in that order; junction bases with no gene match: 12. The DNA of the CDR3 is TGCGCCAGCAGCCAAGGACCGGGACAGGGGGCGAGGTATGATGGCTACACCTTC. Residues: CASSQGPGQGARYDGYTF.